This T cell receptor (beta chain) was sequenced during a study of blood T cell repertoires in COVID-19. Methods used by the authors: Nucleated cell counts were estimated from reference gene primer amplification. Data came from immunoSEQ multiplex PCR; TCRdb stores just in-frame clones and leaves some out. For V, J and clone size, that table is used; D and trimming come from the DNA. The sample yields tens of thousands of clones, roughly 80% seen once. This CDR3 comprises 15 residues. J was trimmed by 2 bases and V by 6 bases; bases with no gene match: 4. CDR1 is LNHDA, CDR2 SQIVND, per germline (reference sequence).

The chain links TRBV19 to TRBJ2-2; TRBD1 matches at 9 bases. Sequencing was done on a sample of peripheral blood. This clonotype was obtained from a human donor in a cohort sampled during active COVID-19. Written as DNA, the CDR3 is TGTGCCAGTAGGACACAGGGGGCAAACACCGGGGAGCTGTTTTTT. Translating it yields CASRTQGANTGELFF.